Sequencing of this T cell receptor (beta chain) was carried out in a study of blood T cells in healthy people across ages. The wider study: Template switching picked up about one barcoded beta molecule for each two T cells.

Details on this clonotype: The antigen is not known.

General observations from the study: As naive T cell percentage varied, TCR beta diversity correlated strongly with it.

V was clipped by 4 bases and J by 2 bases, with 13 bases between them. In germline, CDR1 is SGHKS, CDR2 YYEKEE (reference sequence). The CDR3 extends over 15 amino acids. The use of a sample-barcoded 5' primer and a J-beta primer mix characterized a second PCR of roughly 6 to 12 cycles. Through a template-switch adaptor with 12 random nucleotides, each cDNA molecule received a tag. TCRdb fed the 5' RACE reads into MiXCR, producing one record per CDR3 protein. Among 600,000 or so distinct CDR3 sequences, about 30% were seen once, and the ten largest hold 15% to 18%. Total RNA was extracted at no less than 6 micrograms per sample.

The sequence came from a woman of 80 years or more in good health. Sequencing input: blood. V gene TRBV5-5 combines with J gene TRBJ2-1, with D possibly TRBD1 on 5 matching bases. The CDR3, as DNA: TGTGCCAGCAGCCTCCGACAGAGCCCCTACAATGAGCAGTTCTTC. Protein product: CASSLRQSPYNEQFF.